Presented here are 21 T cell receptor beta chains from one specimen sequenced in a study of Graves' ophthalmopathy and Graves' hyperthyroidism. Beta-chain TCR CDR3 regions were amplified from RNA transcripts. The workflow started with a first-round RT-PCR run with HTBI primers and then moved on to a second-round multiplex PCR. TCRdb ran MiXCR on the multiplex PCR reads and lists one entry per CDR3 protein. The sample yields roughly 380,000 distinct CDR3 sequences, just over 15% seen once. Input material: peripheral blood. The receptors were sampled from a woman aged 18-29 years with stable Graves' hyperthyroidism.

In this sample, this clonotype turned up a few times. The rearrangement joins TRBV18 to TRBJ2-7; D perhaps matches TRBD1 (6 bases). The CDR3 totals 12 residues. V lost 8 bases, J lost 2 bases, and 10 bases lay in between. In germline, CDR1 is KGHSH, CDR2 LQKENI. CDR3 DNA: TGTGCCAGCGCGGACAGCCCCTACGAGCAGTACTTC. Residues: CASADSPYEQYF.

This clonotype was observed at least ten times. A read error may produce the germline difference seen at one junction end. The chain links TRBV20-1 to TRBJ1-6, with 12 bases aligning to TRBD1. The CDR3 covers 17 residues. From germline, CDR1 is DFQATT and CDR2 SNEGSKA (reference sequence). CDR3 coding DNA: TGCGGTGCTAGAGCCCTAGGGGGACAGGGGGCTTATTCACCCCTCCACTTT. Translating gives CGARALGGQGAYSPLHF.

The table lists this clonotype with many counts. This CDR3 reads CATSAPYEQYF. The CDR3 nucleotides are TGTGCCACGTCGGCCCCCTACGAGCAGTACTTC. The chain links TRBV6-2 or TRBV6-3 to TRBJ2-7, with D uncertain. V was pared by 10 bases and J by 2 bases, with 9 bases between. Looked up from germline, CDR1 is MNHEY and CDR2 is SVGEGT. The CDR3 length is 11 residues.

This clonotype was observed a few times. The genes are TRBV6-2 or TRBV6-3 and TRBJ1-5; 12 bases line up with TRBD1. Trimming cost V 2 bases and J 7 bases; bases outside gene matches: 6. Germline V gives CDR1 MNHEY, CDR2 SVGEGT. The CDR3 has 16 amino acids. CDR3 DNA: TGTGCCAGCAGTTACCCGGGACAGGGGGCACGACAGCCCCAGCATTTT. Translating gives CASSYPGQGARQPQHF.

Note on this clonotype: A read error may be the cause here, since a much bigger clone is one base away. V is TRBV4-1 and J is TRBJ1-2; 7 nucleotides agree with TRBD1. The CDR3 totals 15 residues. In germline, CDR1 is MGHRA, CDR2 YSYEKL. CDR3 amino acids: CANSLRQGGTYGYTF. CDR3 DNA sequence: TGCGCCAACAGCCTCCGACAGGGAGGTACCTATGGCTACACCTTC.

This clonotype showed up many times. The J gene is TRBJ1-1, the V gene TRBV7-9, with D perhaps matching TRBD1 (5 bases). Germline assignment: CDR1 SEHNR and CDR2 FQNEAQ (reference sequence). Trimming took off 5 bases at V and 6 bases at J, with 16 bases between the two ends. This CDR3 region has 14 residues. The CDR3 nucleotides read TGTGCCAGCAGCCCTGAGGGGACGGGGGCTGAAGCTTTCTTT. The encoded protein is CASSPEGTGAEAFF.

CDR3 sequence reads: CASSPRTANGYTF. The CDR3 DNA follows: TGTGCCAGCAGCCCAAGAACAGCTAATGGCTACACCTTC. V gene TRBV6-2 or TRBV6-3 combines with J gene TRBJ1-2, with D hard to call. Trimming pared 6 bases from V and 6 bases from J, leaving 14 bases between. Germline values: CDR1 MNHEY, CDR2 SVGEGT. The CDR3 extends over 13 amino acids.

This clonotype was seen many times. The chain employs TRBV6-2 or TRBV6-3 and TRBJ2-5; D not resolved. From germline, CDR1 is MNHEY and CDR2 SVGEGT. This CDR3 contains 14 residues. The V end lost 5 bases, the J end lost 2 bases, and 12 bases lay between the germline ends. CDR3 sequence (DNA): TGTGCCAGCAGTCCCCCCACGCGGCAAGAGACCCAGTACTTC. Translated, it gives CASSPPTRQETQYF.

This clonotype has only a few counts. V is TRBV6-5 and J is TRBJ2-7, with D perhaps TRBD2 (6 bases). Germline lookup yields CDR1 MNHEY and CDR2 SVGAGI. CDR3 length: 15 residues. The V gene lost 0 bases and the J gene lost 7 bases, with 16 bases spanning the gap. The CDR3 region has the DNA TGTGCCAGCAGTTACTCGCCCAGACTTGGGGGGGAGCAGTACTTC. Amino acids: CASSYSPRLGGEQYF.

The table lists this clonotype with many counts. V and J are TRBV11-2 and TRBJ2-7, with D possibly being TRBD1 or TRBD2 (6 bases each). V was shortened by 5 bases and J by 8 bases, with 10 bases between the two germline ends. CDR3 length: 11 residues. Germline CDR1 is SGHAT and CDR2 is FQNNGV. The CDR3 region has the DNA TGTGCCAGCAGCCCGGGGGCCCAGCAGTACTTC. It specifies CASSPGAQQYF.

This clonotype was seen ten or more times. V usage is TRBV6-2 or TRBV6-3 and J usage is TRBJ2-7; D ambiguous. Between the trimmed V and J ends, which lost 5 bases and 1 base, there was a span of 6 bases. This CDR3 contains 12 residues. Germline values: CDR1 MNHEY, CDR2 SVGEGT. The CDR3 DNA reads TGTGCCAGCAGTGAGCAGTCCTACGAGCAGTACTTC. Amino acids: CASSEQSYEQYF.

The table lists this clonotype with many counts. This chain uses TRBV7-2 with TRBJ1-1, with a tentative D call TRBD1 (6 bases). This CDR3 spans 14 amino acids. Germline CDR1 SGHTA, CDR2 FQGNSA. The ends were cut back, 5 bases at V and 5 bases at J, with 15 bases in the middle. Written as DNA, the CDR3 is TGTGCCAGCAGCGGGGGACACCACCGGACTGAAGCTTTCTTT. Its protein is CASSGGHHRTEAFF.

The rearrangement uses TRBV9 and TRBJ2-4, with TRBD1 matching 9 bases. V lost 4 bases, J lost 1 base, and 18 bases stayed unmatched. The CDR3 is made up of 20 amino acids. Germline lookup yields CDR1 SGDLS and CDR2 YYNGEE. The CDR3: CASSPHPGGQGIEAKNIQYF. CDR3 DNA: TGTGCCAGCAGCCCCCACCCCGGGGGACAGGGAATTGAGGCCAAAAACATTCAGTACTTC.

This clonotype was picked up many times. The chain carries TRBV5-4 and TRBJ2-5, with D maybe TRBD2 (7 bases). CDR1 SGHNT and CDR2 YYREEE come from the germline V gene (reference sequence). The ends were cut back, 1 base at V and 2 bases at J, with 24 bases in the middle. This CDR3 contains 19 residues. The CDR3 sequence is CASSLLTRARGGAQETQYF. The CDR3 DNA follows: TGTGCCAGCAGCTTGTTGACCCGCGCTCGAGGGGGGGCACAAGAGACCCAGTACTTC.

V usage is TRBV12-3 or TRBV12-4 and J usage is TRBJ2-5; D unresolved. The CDR3 runs 15 residues. V shed 6 bases and J shed 5 bases, with 19 bases lying between them. The CDR3 DNA sequence: TGTGCCAGCAGCCCCCCCGGTCCCTCTTCGGAGACCCAGTACTTC. Encoded protein: CASSPPGPSSETQYF.

This clonotype was seen repeatedly, ten times or more. The chain joins TRBV2 to TRBJ2-2, with 7 bases aligning to TRBD1. The junction had 6 bases not matched to a gene; V was cut back by 4 bases and J by 7 bases. There are 14 residues in the CDR3. Germline assignment: CDR1 SNHLY and CDR2 FYNNEI. CDR3 loop: CASSVGTVIGELFF. For the CDR3, the DNA is TGTGCCAGCAGTGTTGGGACAGTCATCGGGGAGCTGTTTTTT.

This clonotype was detected a few times. This chain links TRBV18 with TRBJ1-5; TRBD1 might be the D (6 bases). The germline V gene encodes CDR1 KGHSH and CDR2 LQKENI. The CDR3 has 15 amino acids. V gave up 2 bases and J gave up 4 bases, with 12 bases separating them. The CDR3 sequence is CASSPGRGENQPQHF. CDR3 DNA sequence: TGTGCCAGCTCACCAGGCAGGGGTGAGAATCAGCCCCAGCATTTT.

This clonotype was picked up many times. The chain combines TRBV15 with TRBJ2-7; 8 positions match TRBD2. Germline trimming cut 0 bases from V and 7 bases from J; bases unmatched to any gene: 8. The germline V gene encodes CDR1 LNHNV and CDR2 YYDKDF (reference sequence). The CDR3 totals 15 residues. The DNA for the CDR3 is TGTGCCACCAGCAGAGATCTCGGGGGGGGTAATGAGCAGTACTTC. Its protein product is CATSRDLGGGNEQYF.

V is TRBV27 and J is TRBJ2-7; 7 bases agree with TRBD2. Germline values: CDR1 MNHEY, CDR2 SMNVEV (reference sequence). There are 13 residues in the CDR3. With V trimmed by 3 bases and J by 6 bases, 5 bases remained unmatched. The CDR3 bases are TGTGCCAGCAGTTTCGATCTAGCGGCCGAGCAGTACGTC. Protein sequence: CASSFDLAAEQYV.

The V and J genes are TRBV5-6 and TRBJ1-1; D might be TRBD1 (5 bases). Looked up from germline, CDR1 is SGHDT and CDR2 is YYEEEE. CDR3 length: 15 amino acids. V was shortened by 1 base and J by 8 bases, with 18 bases between the two germline ends. This chain's CDR3 is CASSLRGEGYKEAFF. For the CDR3, the DNA is TGTGCCAGCAGCTTGCGGGGCGAAGGATATAAAGAAGCTTTCTTT.

This clonotype was detected only a few times. V is TRBV6-6 and J is TRBJ1-1, with 8 bases lining up with TRBD1. This CDR3 spans 20 amino acids. Trimming removed 4 bases from V and 0 bases from J; junction bases left unmatched: 19. Germline CDR1 reads MNHNY; CDR2 reads SVGAGI (reference sequence). As DNA, the CDR3 is TGTGCCAGCAGTTCGCCTAAAACAGGGGGACGGGAGAGAATGAACACTGAAGCTTTCTTT. Encoded protein: CASSSPKTGGRERMNTEAFF.